A selection of T cell receptor beta chains follows, all from one sample in a study of response to subunit inactivated influenza vaccine. Each CDR3 protein is one row after TCRdb ran MiXCR on the RT-PCR reads. Here the sample spans roughly 700,000 distinct CDR3 sequences, 11% to 15% being singletons. The material sequenced was PBMCs from blood, taken 14 to 15 days before vaccination. The source is a man aged 45-65 years who received an inactivated influenza vaccine. The CDR3 runs from the conserved cysteine through the conserved F or W.

V: TRBV29-1; CDR3: CSVYGQANTEAFF
V: TRBV10-3; CDR3: CAISGRQTKGETQYF
V: TRBV4-2; CDR3: CASSRGTDLSQQYF
V: TRBV28; CDR3: CASSLSLGPTGELFF
V: TRBV15; CDR3: CATSRDSRTGIYEQYF
V: TRBV29-1; CDR3: CSVASNTEAFF
V: TRBV3-1; CDR3: CACSHLRVPPYNEQFF
V: TRBV12-3/TRBV12-4; CDR3: CASTSGTEAFF
V: TRBV6-1; CDR3: CASSEAPGYGYTF
V: TRBV18; CDR3: CASSPRGPGAFF
V: TRBV5-1; CDR3: CASSNPRGSYEQYF
V: TRBV7-9; CDR3: CAVGPGRFSYEQYF
V: TRBV7-6; CDR3: CASSKDRAATQYF
V: TRBV11-1; CDR3: CASSRTSGTNTGELFF
V: TRBV27; CDR3: CASSLTARGQTQYF
V: TRBV28; CDR3: CASSLVGARTEAFF
V: TRBV20-1; CDR3: CCARDMDRTANQPQHF
V: TRBV20-1; CDR3: CSAGQGAHTEAFF
V: TRBV7-2; CDR3: CASRTAQETQYF
V: TRBV29-1; CDR3: CSGSPAGDTQYF
V: TRBV27; CDR3: CASSLSRSGTYEQYF
V: TRBV12-3/TRBV12-4; CDR3: CASSTGGVQANYGYTF
V: TRBV10-3; CDR3: CAISESQGINQPQHF
V: TRBV18; CDR3: CASSPLGGSNTEAFF
V: TRBV28; CDR3: CASSHSAQPQHF
V: TRBV25-1; CDR3: CASSRIQAGATDTQYF
V: TRBV6-1; CDR3: CASSPLLAVGGGEQFF
V: TRBV2; CDR3: CASSELPSVDEQFF
V: TRBV20-1; CDR3: CSARYRDRGHEQYF
V: TRBV7-8; CDR3: CASSFWGRGYGYTF
V: TRBV6-2/TRBV6-3; CDR3: CASVRETGPQETQYF
V: TRBV19; CDR3: CASTPGQGVGGYTF
V: TRBV20-1; CDR3: CSARKGPGTGELFF
V: TRBV7-9; CDR3: CASSLSGADTQYF
V: TRBV2; CDR3: CASSERGLAGETQYF
V: TRBV7-8; CDR3: CASRDASGRPIQETQYF
V: TRBV6-2/TRBV6-3; CDR3: CASVYSPTTGELFF
V: TRBV12-3/TRBV12-4; CDR3: CASCRIPGQGARTGELFF
V: TRBV27; CDR3: CASSFASNYNEQFF
V: TRBV20-1; CDR3: CSARVDLGETQYF
V: TRBV27; CDR3: CASSLYGGLRGQYF
V: TRBV4-2; CDR3: CASSHDGTSGSNEQFF
V: TRBV4-3; CDR3: CASSQDGGGAYNEQFF
V: TRBV20-1; CDR3: CSPTPGVGEQYF
V: TRBV19; CDR3: CASSIGTGGYTF